The present entry profiles one T cell receptor (beta chain) with its context. The sample originates from a study of blood T cell repertoires in COVID-19. Study processing details: Nucleated cell counts were estimated from reference gene primer amplification. Profiling relied on immunoSEQ multiplex PCR, and the TCRdb table lists in-frame clones only, not all of them. The D gene and trimming were derived from the DNA, and the V and J assignments and clone size from that table. The data hold about 230,000 clones, with approximately 80% observed a single time. This CDR3 is built from 17 residues. From germline, CDR1 is SGHRS and CDR2 YFSETQ. J lost 0 bases, V lost 0 bases, and 2 bases had no gene match.

The TCR originated in a man aged 35 to 55 with acute or convalescent COVID-19. V is TRBV5-1 and J is TRBJ2-1, with 11 bases matching TRBD2. Sequencing input: peripheral blood. The CDR3: CASSLVTSGSSYNEQFF. The CDR3 DNA is TGCGCCAGCAGCTTGGTCACTAGCGGGAGCTCCTACAATGAGCAGTTCTTC.